These 27 T cell receptor beta chains were sequenced from one sample in a study of cytomegalovirus exposure and HLA in healthy donors. The study ran its PCR with 60 Vbeta and 13 Jbeta primers. The method was immunoSEQ multiplex PCR; TCRdb's version includes in-frame clones alone and lacks a portion of them. The data show hundreds of thousands of clones, 76% seen once. Specimen: PBMCs. The receptors derive from a man aged 18 to 29 in good health and CMV-seronegative.

The V call is TRBV4-1, the J call TRBJ2-1; no definite D call. The ends were cut back, 2 bases at V and 4 bases at J, with 15 bases in the middle. The CDR3 is made up of 16 amino acids. Germline V lookup: CDR1 MGHRA, CDR2 YSYEKL. The CDR3 DNA reads TGCGCCAGCAGCCAACTGAACCTTGTAGTTTACAATGAGCAGTTCTTC. Translated, it gives CASSQLNLVVYNEQFF.

This chain joins TRBV5-1 and TRBJ1-4; D is uncertain. Germline-derived CDR1 and CDR2 are SGHRS and YFSETQ. The V gene lost 2 bases and the J gene lost 2 bases, with 16 bases spanning the gap. The CDR3 has 17 amino acids. The CDR3 nucleotides are TGCGCCAGCAGCTTCTCAGCAGGCAGGTCTACTAATGAAAAACTGTTTTTT. Its protein product is CASSFSAGRSTNEKLFF.

V usage is TRBV9 and J usage is TRBJ2-7; D might be TRBD2 (6 bases). The CDR3 runs to 14 residues. V was cut by 3 bases and J by 0 bases, with 10 bases left in between. Germline V lookup: CDR1 SGDLS, CDR2 YYNGEE. The CDR3 nucleotides read TGTGCCAGCAGCGGTAGCGGAATCTCCTACGAGCAGTACTTC. As protein: CASSGSGISYEQYF.

The chain joins TRBV4-1 to TRBJ2-3, with TRBD2 identical over 7 bases. This CDR3 region has 15 residues. Germline assignment: CDR1 MGHRA and CDR2 YSYEKL. V lost 1 base to trimming and J lost 12 bases; unmatched junction nucleotides: 13. As DNA, the CDR3 is TGCGCCAGCAGCCAAGGGGAGGGAGCCACCAGGCGTCAGTATTTT. It is translated as CASSQGEGATRRQYF.

This chain links TRBV27 with TRBJ1-1; D is uncertain. Looked up from germline, CDR1 is MNHEY and CDR2 is SMNVEV (reference sequence). The CDR3 length is 13 residues. V lost 5 bases to trimming and J lost 5 bases, with 12 bases between them. The CDR3 protein is CASSPGVWTEAFF. The CDR3, as DNA: TGTGCCAGCAGTCCCGGGGTATGGACTGAAGCTTTCTTT.

The chain has TRBV4-1 and TRBJ2-6; maybe TRBD2 (6 bases). This CDR3 is 17 amino acids long. V lost 0 bases and J lost 2, with 11 bases in between. CDR1 and CDR2 (germline): MGHRA, YSYEKL. The CDR3: CASSQDLGGTGANVLTF. The CDR3 DNA follows: TGCGCCAGCAGCCAAGATCTAGGCGGGACTGGGGCCAACGTCCTGACTTTC.

Only a few counts were recorded for this clone. The chain links TRBV10-3 to TRBJ2-7; the D gene is possibly TRBD2 (5 bases). Trimming cost V 4 bases and J 6 bases, with 7 bases left between them. Per the germline V gene, CDR1 is ENHRY and CDR2 is SYGVKD. The CDR3 runs 11 residues. CDR3 sequence reads: CAISGESEQYF. CDR3 in DNA: TGTGCCATCAGTGGGGAGAGCGAGCAGTACTTC.

The rearrangement joins TRBV6-5 to TRBJ1-1; D is unclear. This CDR3 has 15 residues. V was clipped by 7 bases and J by 3 bases, with 18 bases between them. Looked up from germline, CDR1 is MNHEY and CDR2 is SVGAGI. For the CDR3, the DNA is TGTGCCAGCAACGCTCCCCCGGGATGGGACACTGAAGCTTTCTTT. It is translated as CASNAPPGWDTEAFF.

The DNA for the CDR3 is TGTGCCACAGGAGAAGCGGGAGTCAAGGAGACCCAGTACTTC. Translated, it gives CATGEAGVKETQYF. This chain uses TRBV6-1 with TRBJ2-5; 8 bases are shared with TRBD2. This CDR3 is built from 14 residues. After removal of 10 bases from V and 5 bases from J, the junction contained 12 bases not matched to a gene. CDR1 and CDR2 (germline): MNHNS, SASEGT.

This chain uses TRBV10-3 with TRBJ2-1; D remains unclear. The CDR3 length is 17 residues. Trimming stripped 0 bases from V and 1 base from J, with 13 bases between. The germline V gene has CDR1 ENHRY and CDR2 SYGVKD. The CDR3 DNA is TGTGCCATCAGTGAGTCGGTCTTTACAACGTCCTACAATGAGCAGTTCTTC. As protein: CAISESVFTTSYNEQFF.

The V gene is TRBV6-1, the J gene TRBJ2-7; possibly TRBD1 for D (6 bases). Trimming shortened V by 6 bases and J by 2 bases, and 17 bases separated the two germline ends. Germline assignment: CDR1 MNHNS and CDR2 SASEGT. CDR3 length equals 15 residues. The CDR3 loop reads CASSRTATDTYEQYF. CDR3 in DNA: TGTGCCAGCAGCCGGACAGCCACCGATACCTACGAGCAGTACTTC.

This clone has a single count. V gene TRBV18 combines with J gene TRBJ1-2, with 7 bases identical to TRBD1. Trimming took 3 bases from V and 2 from J; bases not matched to a gene: 6. The CDR3 totals 15 residues. Per germline, CDR1 KGHSH and CDR2 LQKENI. The CDR3 loop reads CASSPTGIRNYGYTF. The CDR3, as DNA: TGTGCCAGCTCACCGACAGGGATTCGGAACTATGGCTACACCTTC.

The chain recombines TRBV5-1 with TRBJ2-5; 14 bases are shared with TRBD2. The CDR3 has 16 amino acids. Germline V gene sequence: CDR1 SGHRS, CDR2 YFSETQ. J gave up 3 bases and V 3 bases, and 4 bases lay outside the gene matches. The CDR3 DNA reads as TGCGCCAGCAGCTCCGGACTAGCGGGAGGAGAAGAGACCCAGTACTTC. It encodes CASSSGLAGGEETQYF.

The chain is built from TRBV7-9 and TRBJ2-1; tentatively, D is TRBD2 (6 bases). V was clipped by 4 bases and J by 5 bases, with 21 bases between them. The CDR3 has 17 residues. Germline V CDR1 and CDR2: SEHNR, FQNEAQ (reference sequence). This CDR3 is CASSSTYGRGADNEQFF. As DNA, the CDR3 is TGTGCCAGCAGCTCCACTTATGGGCGGGGCGCCGACAATGAGCAGTTCTTC.

The chain joins TRBV15 to TRBJ1-5; possible D gene TRBD1, 6 bases. Looked up from germline, CDR1 is LNHNV and CDR2 is YYDKDF (reference sequence). V lost 5 bases, J lost 0 bases, and 11 bases lay in between. There are 15 residues in the CDR3. DNA for the CDR3: TGTGCCACCAGCGGGGGCCCTTATAGCAATCAGCCCCAGCATTTT. Amino acids: CATSGGPYSNQPQHF.

For the CDR3, the DNA is TGTGCCAGCAGCTCGGGAGCAGAGTGGAACTATGGCTACACCTTC. As protein: CASSSGAEWNYGYTF. The V gene is TRBV7-9, the J gene TRBJ1-2; D is unclear. The CDR3 contains 15 residues. Germline CDR1 SEHNR, CDR2 FQNEAQ (reference sequence). V lost 4 bases to trimming and J lost 2 bases, with 14 bases between them. Full variable domain (outside the CDR3, taken from reference TRBV7-9 and TRBJ1-2): DTGVSQNPRHKITKRGQNVTFRCDPISEHNRLYWYRQTLGQGPEFLTYFQNEAQLEKSRLLSDRFSAERPKGSFSTLEIQRTEQGDSAMYLCASSSGAEWNYGYTFGSGTRLTVV.

The V call is TRBV11-3, the J call TRBJ2-5, with a tentative D call TRBD2 (5 bases). CDR1 is SGHNT and CDR2 is YENEEA in the germline V gene. Trimming removed 4 bases from V and 9 bases from J, with 15 bases in between. The CDR3 spans 13 residues. The chain's CDR3 is CASSSRAERAQYF. CDR3 sequence (DNA): TGTGCCAGCAGCTCCCGCGCGGAGAGGGCCCAGTACTTC. Together with reference TRBV11-3 and TRBJ2-5, the CDR3 gives the full variable domain: EAGVVQSPRYKIIEKKQPVAFWCNPISGHNTLYWYLQNLGQGPELLIRYENEEAVDDSQLPKDRFSAERLKGVDSTLKIQPAELGDSAVYLCASSSRAERAQYFGPGTRLLVL.

The chain combines TRBV20-1 with TRBJ2-7; 7 nucleotides line up with TRBD1. There are 11 residues in the CDR3. Germline CDR1 and CDR2: DFQATT and SNEGSKA (reference sequence). V lost 6 bases and J lost 6; bases outside the gene matches: 5. CDR3 coding DNA: TGCAGTGCCCGACAGGGCGGCGAGCAGTACTTC. This gives the protein CSARQGGEQYF.

The chain recombines TRBV5-6 with TRBJ2-7; TRBD2 aligns across 7 bases. This CDR3 spans 15 amino acids. V shed 1 base, J shed 1 base, and the junction held 5 bases outside the gene matches. Germline CDR1 reads SGHDT; CDR2 reads YYEEEE. The CDR3 loop reads CASSLWLAESYEQYF. The CDR3 DNA sequence: TGTGCCAGCAGCTTGTGGCTAGCGGAGTCCTACGAGCAGTACTTC. The whole variable domain, filled in from reference TRBV5-6 and TRBJ2-7, reads DAGVTQSPTHLIKTRGQQVTLRCSPKSGHDTVSWYQQALGQGPQFIFQYYEEEERQRGNFPDRFSGHQFPNYSSELNVNALLLGDSALYLCASSLWLAESYEQYFGPGTRLTVT.

The chain carries TRBV5-1 and TRBJ2-7, with 11 bases lining up with TRBD2. Trimming removed 4 bases from V and 2 bases from J; junction bases left unmatched: 2. The CDR3 sequence is 14 residues long. Germline-derived CDR1 and CDR2 are SGHRS and YFSETQ. CDR3 loop: CASSLTSGTYEQYF. As DNA, the CDR3 is TGCGCCAGCAGCCTGACTAGCGGGACCTACGAGCAGTACTTC.

The V and J genes are TRBV27 and TRBJ1-2; maybe TRBD1 (6 bases). V was trimmed by 7 bases and J by 8 bases, leaving 17 bases between them. There are 13 residues in the CDR3. CDR1 MNHEY and CDR2 SMNVEV come from the germline V gene (reference sequence). CDR3 protein: CASKPEDSRGYTF. The CDR3 DNA follows: TGTGCCAGCAAACCCGAGGACAGCAGGGGCTACACCTTC.

The genes are TRBV29-1 and TRBJ1-2, with 8 bases identical to TRBD1. In germline, CDR1 is SQVTM, CDR2 ANQGSEA. The V gene end was trimmed by 3 bases and the J gene end by 4 bases; junction bases not matched to a gene: 7. This CDR3 is 14 amino acids long. CDR3 in DNA: TGCAGCGTTGAGCAGGGGGCGCGTTCCTATGGCTACACCTTC. It translates to CSVEQGARSYGYTF.

CDR3 nucleotides: TGCGCCAGCAGCCAAGACCCCGCGGCCCGGGGCTACACCTTC. Protein: CASSQDPAARGYTF. V and J are TRBV4-1 and TRBJ1-2; D ambiguous. Germline V gene sequence: CDR1 MGHRA, CDR2 YSYEKL. V lost 0 bases and J lost 8, with 13 bases in between. This CDR3 has 14 residues.

This clone is a singleton in its sample. The chain recombines TRBV2 with TRBJ1-5; 9 bases line up with TRBD1. Germline CDR1 and CDR2: SNHLY and FYNNEI. The V segment lost 8 bases and the J segment 3 bases; nucleotides outside the gene matches: 14. This CDR3 spans 17 amino acids. The CDR3 coding sequence is TGTGCCAGCGGGAATTGGGACAGGGCGGGTATCAATCAGCCCCAGCATTTT. Amino acid sequence: CASGNWDRAGINQPQHF.

The chain uses TRBV7-8 and TRBJ2-1, with 13 positions matching TRBD2. The CDR3 spans 18 residues. CDR1 is SGHVS and CDR2 is FQNEAQ in the germline V gene. The V gene end was trimmed by 4 bases and the J gene end by 2 bases; junction bases not matched to a gene: 8. The CDR3 DNA is TGTGCCAGCAGCTCAGGGACTAGCGGGATGGACGCCTACAATGAGCAGTTCTTC. It yields the protein CASSSGTSGMDAYNEQFF.

The V and J genes are TRBV4-1 and TRBJ1-4, with D perhaps TRBD1 (5 bases). The CDR3 runs 15 residues. V was cut by 2 bases and J by 8 bases, with 15 bases left in between. In germline, CDR1 is MGHRA, CDR2 YSYEKL. The CDR3 DNA reads TGCGCCAGCAGCCAATGGGGCAGGGCCGAGGAAAAACTGTTTTTT. It encodes CASSQWGRAEEKLFF.

This chain links TRBV2 with TRBJ2-1; possible D gene TRBD2, 5 bases. The CDR3 covers 11 residues. CDR1 is SNHLY, CDR2 FYNNEI, per germline. V gave up 7 bases and J gave up 8 bases, with 9 bases separating them. This chain's CDR3 is CASTEEDEQFF. CDR3 in DNA: TGTGCCAGCACCGAGGAGGATGAGCAGTTCTTC.